This T cell receptor (beta chain) emerged from a study of blood T cell repertoires in COVID-19. Data came from immunoSEQ multiplex PCR; TCRdb stores just in-frame clones and leaves some out. The data show some 75,000 clones, with approximately 90% seen just once and 6.9% held by the top ten. This CDR3 has 15 residues. The germline CDR1 and CDR2 sequences are SQVTM and ANQGSEA. Deletions cut 5 bases from V and 3 bases from J, with 16 bases between. The chain has TRBV29-1 and TRBJ1-4; no definite D call. Sequencing input: peripheral blood. The TCR was taken from a human donor in a cohort sampled during active COVID-19. As DNA, the CDR3 is TGCAGCGTTAGCCCCCTTGGGCGGGCTAATGAAAAACTGTTTTTT. Its protein product is CSVSPLGRANEKLFF.